This is a list of T cell receptor beta chains from one sample in a study of glioma-infiltrating T cells. TCRdb re-derived calls from the multiplex PCR reads in MiXCR, one entry per CDR3 protein. In the table there are 85,000 to 110,000 distinct CDR3 sequences, around 28% of which are singletons. The sample taken for sequencing was glioma tissue, nonneoplastic brain tissue, or PBMCs (not recorded which). Receptor source: a human donor with low-grade glioma or glioblastoma, undergoing nonglioma brain surgery, or in good health (not recorded which). CDR3s include the opening cysteine and the closing phenylalanine or tryptophan.

V gene,J gene,CDR3 protein
TRBV5-4,TRBJ2-2,CASSLVGATGELFF
TRBV6-5,TRBJ2-1,CASSYLSSYEQFF
TRBV28,TRBJ2-1,CASLDSTYNEQFF
TRBV12-3/TRBV12-4,TRBJ1-1,CASSQGSLNTEAFF
TRBV7-9,TRBJ2-3,CASESGTGFLSTDTQYF
TRBV28,TRBJ1-5,CASGKSTQPQHF
TRBV19,TRBJ2-3,CASRLAGSTDTQYF
TRBV6-1,TRBJ2-1,CASTGQGGSYNEQFF
TRBV6-6,TRBJ1-1,CASSYVAGGNTEAFF
TRBV20-1,TRBJ2-7,CSALRGTSSYYEQYF
TRBV2,TRBJ1-1,CASRKDWTVGTEAFF
TRBV25-1,TRBJ2-3,CASSSYPGTGVADTQYF
TRBV2,TRBJ1-5,CATGTGGQPQHF
TRBV6-1,TRBJ1-2,CASSSRDRSNYGYTF
TRBV7-9,TRBJ2-7,CASSSTGTDEQYF
TRBV7-2,TRBJ1-3,CASSLEPLSGNTIYF
TRBV19,TRBJ2-7,CASRGTSTYEQYF
TRBV20-1,TRBJ2-1,CSASGSTYNEQFF
TRBV6-6,TRBJ2-7,CASSYSRQSEQYF
TRBV6-6,TRBJ2-1,CASSYKGQGSDEQFF
TRBV7-2,TRBJ2-2,CASRPPFRSNTGELFF
TRBV3-1,TRBJ2-2,CASSLTGELFF
TRBV30,TRBJ1-1,CAWRGENTEAFF
TRBV19,TRBJ1-5,CASNPRGGQPQHF
TRBV2,TRBJ2-7,CASKRESRDYYEQYF
TRBV5-6,TRBJ1-3,CASSSRQFTGNTIYF
TRBV6-2/TRBV6-3,TRBJ2-7,CASSSRAAEQYF
TRBV3-1,TRBJ1-5,CASSQGFGQPQHF
TRBV7-8,TRBJ1-1,CASSLEVQAPRTAFF
TRBV3-1,TRBJ1-2,CASSRTEQTF
TRBV2,TRBJ1-2,CASSENLALHGGYTF
TRBV6-1,TRBJ2-3,CASNPQGFGTDTQYF
TRBV3-1,TRBJ2-3,CASSRRTITDTQYF
TRBV5-1,TRBJ1-1,CASETIQGRGTEAFF
TRBV4-1,TRBJ1-1,CASSQVQYMNTEAFF
TRBV5-1,TRBJ1-1,CASRPRQGSDTEAFF
TRBV6-2/TRBV6-3,TRBJ2-1,CASSYERTKAIPYNEQFF
TRBV12-3/TRBV12-4,TRBJ1-5,CASSTVDWGRPQHF
TRBV20-1,TRBJ2-1,CSSEPGLAVGEQFF
TRBV28,TRBJ2-7,CASEISGTSYEQYF
TRBV7-8,TRBJ2-7,CASSLGGADEQYF
TRBV11-2,TRBJ1-1,CASTTYDTAPPFF
TRBV10-3,TRBJ2-3,CAISSSGDADTQYF
TRBV28,TRBJ1-4,CASSPQGAANEKLFF